The 28 T cell receptor beta chains listed next were all sequenced from one sample in a study of naive CD8 T cells in extremely preterm neonates. Data came from immunoSEQ multiplex PCR; TCRdb stores just in-frame clones and leaves some out. The data contain more than 7,000 clones, roughly nine tenths of them singletons. Deliveries were elective term cesareans at roughly 35-41 weeks, with no labor or membrane rupture. Material for sequencing was naive CD8+ T cells from cord blood. Receptors were obtained from a newborn in good health.

The rearrangement joins TRBV4-3 to TRBJ2-7, with TRBD2 identical over 9 bases. Losses at the gene ends were 0 bases for V and 7 bases for J; bases not matched to a gene: 7. This CDR3 contains 15 residues. CDR1 and CDR2 from the germline V gene are LGHNA and YSLEER. CDR3 region: CASSQDRAGGWEQYF. In DNA form, the CDR3 reads TGCGCCAGCAGCCAAGATCGGGCGGGAGGGTGGGAGCAGTACTTC.

The chain couples TRBV2 to TRBJ2-1, with TRBD1 identical over 8 bases. The CDR3 is 14 residues long. Germline V CDR1 and CDR2: SNHLY, FYNNEI. The J segment lost 7 bases and the V segment lost 6 bases, leaving 8 bases of the junction unmatched. Written as DNA, the CDR3 is TGTGCCAGCAGCCCGGGACAGGAAGGAAATGAGCAGTTCTTC. This encodes CASSPGQEGNEQFF.

The chain recombines TRBV27 with TRBJ2-7; the match to TRBD1 covers 8 bases. The CDR3 is 13 residues long. With V trimmed by 2 bases and J by 6 bases, 3 bases remained unmatched. From germline, CDR1 is MNHEY and CDR2 SMNVEV (reference sequence). The CDR3 reads CASSLGQGFEQYF. The CDR3 bases are TGTGCCAGCAGTTTAGGACAGGGTTTCGAGCAGTACTTC.

The V call is TRBV15, the J call TRBJ2-5, with TRBD1 matching over 7 bases. V shed 5 bases, J shed 4 bases, and the junction held 4 bases outside the gene matches. This CDR3 contains 13 residues. Germline V gene data show CDR1 as LNHNV and CDR2 as YYDKDF (reference sequence). The CDR3 DNA sequence: TGTGCCACCAGCGCACGACAGGGAGAGACCCAGTACTTC. Translated, it gives CATSARQGETQYF.

The genes are TRBV11-2 and TRBJ1-6; a possible D gene is TRBD1 (6 bases). The CDR3 is made up of 14 amino acids. Germline V gives CDR1 SGHAT, CDR2 FQNNGV. Trimming cost V 5 bases and J 7 bases, with 12 bases left between them. The CDR3 bases are TGTGCCAGCAGCCCGTGGGGGGGCAATTCACCCCTCCACTTT. Its protein is CASSPWGGNSPLHF.

This chain connects TRBV4-3 to TRBJ2-1; 8 bases are a match to TRBD2. CDR1 is LGHNA, CDR2 YSLEER, per germline. The CDR3 extends over 14 amino acids. V lost 4 bases and J lost 10; bases outside the gene matches: 9. This CDR3 is CASSLLTSAAEQFF. CDR3 DNA sequence: TGCGCCAGCAGCCTCCTGACTAGCGCCGCGGAGCAGTTCTTC.

The chain is built from TRBV2 and TRBJ1-4; possible D gene TRBD1, 6 bases. The CDR3 runs to 16 residues. Germline CDR1 is SNHLY and CDR2 is FYNNEI. Trimming cost V 6 bases and J 4 bases, with 18 bases left between them. The CDR3 sequence is CASSPGGQLSNEKLFF. The CDR3 coding sequence is TGTGCCAGCAGCCCAGGTGGACAGCTGAGTAATGAAAAACTGTTTTTT. Based on the CDR3 plus reference TRBV2 and TRBJ1-4, the full variable domain is EPEVTQTPSHQVTQMGQEVILRCVPISNHLYFYWYRQILGQKVEFLVSFYNNEISEKSEIFDDQFSVERPDGSNFTLKIRSTKLEDSAMYFCASSPGGQLSNEKLFFGSGTQLSVL.

This chain links TRBV13 with TRBJ2-3; tentatively, D is TRBD2 (6 bases). The CDR3 loop spans 15 amino acids. Deletions cut 0 bases from V and 1 base from J, with 8 bases between. The germline V gene encodes CDR1 PRHDT and CDR2 FYEKMQ (reference sequence). The CDR3: CASSLGRGGTDTQYF. The DNA of the CDR3 is TGTGCCAGCAGCTTAGGCCGCGGGGGCACAGATACGCAGTATTTT.

The V and J genes are TRBV30 and TRBJ1-2; TRBD1 matches 9 bases. J was trimmed by 5 bases and V by 4 bases; bases with no gene match: 8. The germline CDR1 and CDR2 sequences are GTSNPN and SVGIG (reference sequence). The CDR3 loop spans 14 amino acids. The CDR3: CAWTPGQGWYGYTF. Written as DNA, the CDR3 is TGTGCCTGGACCCCGGGACAGGGATGGTATGGCTACACCTTC.

The chain has TRBV9 and TRBJ1-2; 9 positions match TRBD1. V gave up 2 bases and J gave up 7 bases; unmatched junction bases: 6. Germline V CDR1 and CDR2: SGDLS, YYNGEE. The CDR3 totals 14 residues. CDR3 region: CASSVGTGIIGYTF. The CDR3 DNA reads as TGTGCCAGCAGCGTCGGGACAGGGATTATTGGCTACACCTTC. Looking up the rest from reference TRBV9 and TRBJ1-2 gives the full variable domain: DSGVTQTPKHLITATGQRVTLRCSPRSGDLSVYWYQQSLDQGLQFLIQYYNGEERAKGNILERFSAQQFPDLHSELNLSSLELGDSALYFCASSVGTGIIGYTFGSGTRLTVV.

This clone was counted once. The chain links TRBV5-6 to TRBJ2-3; 11 nucleotides align to TRBD2. The CDR3 has 16 amino acids. The junction had 15 bases not matched to a gene; V was cut back by 9 bases and J by 6 bases. The V gene's germline CDR1 is SGHDT and CDR2 YYEEEE. The CDR3 protein is CATGRLAGGWEDTQYF. The CDR3 DNA reads as TGTGCCACCGGACGGCTAGCGGGAGGTTGGGAGGATACGCAGTATTTT. Filled out from reference TRBV5-6 and TRBJ2-3, the complete variable domain reads DAGVTQSPTHLIKTRGQQVTLRCSPKSGHDTVSWYQQALGQGPQFIFQYYEEEERQRGNFPDRFSGHQFPNYSSELNVNALLLGDSALYLCATGRLAGGWEDTQYFGPGTRLTVL.

This clone was detected only once. The chain links TRBV29-1 to TRBJ1-3; tentatively, D is TRBD1 (6 bases). Germline CDR1 SQVTM, CDR2 ANQGSEA. The CDR3 length is 18 residues. V was shortened by 2 bases and J by 0 bases, with 20 bases between the two germline ends. CDR3 bases: TGCAGCGTTGAATACCCGGACAGCCGTTCAATCTCTGGAAACACCATATATTTT. Translation: CSVEYPDSRSISGNTIYF.

V and J are TRBV29-1 and TRBJ1-1; D may be TRBD1 (5 bases). The CDR3 length is 13 residues. The germline CDR1 and CDR2 sequences are SQVTM and ANQGSEA. The V end lost 7 bases, the J end lost 5 bases, and 17 bases lay between the germline ends. The CDR3 sequence is CSAGRGGGTEAFF. The CDR3 DNA reads as TGCAGCGCTGGGAGGGGCGGGGGGACTGAAGCTTTCTTT.

This clone was counted between two and nine times. The chain is built from TRBV9 and TRBJ1-2; D is undetermined. The ends were cut back, 3 bases at V and 11 bases at J, with 8 bases in the middle. This CDR3 comprises 10 residues. CDR1 and CDR2 from the germline V gene are SGDLS and YYNGEE. The DNA of the CDR3 is TGTGCCAGCAGCGGCCCCGAGTACACCTTC. Translated, it gives CASSGPEYTF.

V is TRBV4-2 and J is TRBJ1-5; tentatively, D is TRBD1 (6 bases). Germline CDR1 reads LGHNA; CDR2 reads YNFKEQ. This CDR3 region has 13 residues. Deletions cut 2 bases from V and 4 bases from J, with 6 bases between. This chain's CDR3 is CASSQQGNQPQHF. CDR3 nucleotides: TGTGCCAGCAGCCAACAGGGGAATCAGCCCCAGCATTTT.

On this clone itself: At one of its ends the junction is not consistent with the germline gene, which may arise from a read error. The chain couples TRBV27 to TRBJ2-7; TRBD2 aligns across 11 bases. CDR1 and CDR2 (germline): MNHEY, SMNVEV (reference sequence). CDR3 length: 14 residues. CDR3 DNA sequence: TGTGCCGGCAGTCCTAGCGGGAGGACCTACGAGCAGTACTTC. It specifies CAGSPSGRTYEQYF.

This chain joins TRBV9 and TRBJ1-1, with a possible D match to TRBD1 (6 bases). Germline lookup yields CDR1 SGDLS and CDR2 YYNGEE. V was pared by 2 bases and J by 5 bases, with 22 bases between. This CDR3 is 17 amino acids long. The CDR3 DNA follows: TGTGCCAGCAGCGTTCCTAGGGGGGGCCCTCCGGGGACTGAAGCTTTCTTT. Its translation is CASSVPRGGPPGTEAFF.

This rearrangement joins TRBV13 to TRBJ2-2, with a possible D match to TRBD2 (6 bases). The germline V gene has CDR1 PRHDT and CDR2 FYEKMQ (reference sequence). Trimming removed 7 bases from V and 0 bases from J, with 15 bases in between. The CDR3 extends over 16 amino acids. The CDR3 sequence is CASTPLLAANTGELFF. CDR3 in DNA: TGTGCCAGCACTCCCTTACTAGCCGCGAACACCGGGGAGCTGTTTTTT.

This chain connects TRBV30 to TRBJ2-3, with TRBD1 identical over 10 bases. V trimming: 3 bases; J trimming: 5 bases; junction bases outside the gene matches: 14. Germline V lookup: CDR1 GTSNPN, CDR2 SVGIG (reference sequence). CDR3 size: 17 residues. CDR3 sequence (DNA): TGTGCCTGGAGGGCCCCGGGACAGGGGCTAGCGGGAGATACGCAGTATTTT. Translating it yields CAWRAPGQGLAGDTQYF.

V is TRBV25-1 and J is TRBJ2-7, with a tentative D call TRBD1 (6 bases). The CDR3 is 13 residues long. Germline assignment: CDR1 MGHDK and CDR2 SYGVNS. Trimming took 3 bases from V and 6 from J, leaving 12 bases between them. The CDR3 coding sequence is TGTGCCAGCAGTGATCCCAGGGGAGCCGAGCAGTACTTC. Translating it yields CASSDPRGAEQYF.

V usage is TRBV2 and J usage is TRBJ2-1; 8 nucleotides line up with TRBD2. The V gene end was trimmed by 8 bases and the J gene end by 4 bases; junction bases not matched to a gene: 13. CDR1 and CDR2 (germline): SNHLY, FYNNEI. This CDR3 spans 16 amino acids. The CDR3 nucleotides are TGTGCCAGCTTACCTGAGGCTAGCGGGCCTTACAATGAGCAGTTCTTC. Translation: CASLPEASGPYNEQFF.

The chain employs TRBV6-1 and TRBJ1-2; D uncertain. V shed 9 bases and J shed 0 bases, with 14 bases lying between them. The CDR3 sequence is 14 residues long. Germline CDR1 MNHNS, CDR2 SASEGT. CDR3 sequence (DNA): TGTGCCAGTTTGGGCGCCTACTCTAACTATGGCTACACCTTC. This sequence encodes CASLGAYSNYGYTF.

This sequence joins TRBV5-8 and TRBJ1-1, with 12 positions matching TRBD1. The V and J ends lost 2 bases and 0 bases, in that order; junction bases with no gene match: 5. This CDR3 is built from 17 residues. The germline CDR1 and CDR2 sequences are SGHTS and YDEGEE. The CDR3 DNA sequence: TGTGCCAGCAGCTTTCCGGGACAGGGGGCCTTGAACACTGAAGCTTTCTTT. Amino acid sequence: CASSFPGQGALNTEAFF.

This clone has more than one count but fewer than ten. Within the sample, other DNA sequences also encode this same CDR3. V gene TRBV4-1 combines with J gene TRBJ1-3; TRBD1 might be the D (6 bases). The CDR3 consists of 15 residues. Deletions cut 0 bases from V and 0 bases from J, with 6 bases between. CDR1 is MGHRA, CDR2 YSYEKL, per germline. In DNA, the CDR3 is TGCGCCAGCAGCCAAGACAGGGGCTCTGGAAACACCATATATTTT. Residues: CASSQDRGSGNTIYF.

The V gene is TRBV19, the J gene TRBJ1-4, with 7 positions matching TRBD1. The V segment lost 5 bases and the J segment 6 bases; nucleotides outside the gene matches: 3. There are 13 residues in the CDR3. The germline CDR1 and CDR2 sequences are LNHDA and SQIVND (reference sequence). CDR3 DNA sequence: TGTGCCAGTAGTCCCAGGGGGGATGAAAAACTGTTTTTT. This sequence encodes CASSPRGDEKLFF.

The CDR3 DNA reads TGTGCCAGCAGCTACGGACAGGGAGGAGATACGCAGTATTTT. It specifies CASSYGQGGDTQYF. The chain has TRBV7-2 and TRBJ2-3; 8 nucleotides align to TRBD1. This CDR3 has 14 residues. With V trimmed by 4 bases and J by 5 bases, 5 bases remained unmatched. Germline V gene data show CDR1 as SGHTA and CDR2 as FQGNSA.

This clone was picked up a small number of times. The chain employs TRBV19 and TRBJ1-5, with TRBD1 matching over 7 bases. Germline loops: CDR1 LNHDA, CDR2 SQIVND (reference sequence). Germline trimming cut 0 bases from V and 3 bases from J; bases unmatched to any gene: 2. CDR3 length: 15 residues. The CDR3 loop reads CASSIEQGNNQPQHF. CDR3 nucleotide sequence: TGTGCCAGTAGTATAGAACAGGGGAACAATCAGCCCCAGCATTTT.

The chain links TRBV7-9 to TRBJ1-1, with D tentatively TRBD1 (5 bases). CDR1 is SEHNR and CDR2 is FQNEAQ in the germline V gene (reference sequence). The length of the CDR3 is 14 residues. V was trimmed by 4 bases and J by 3 bases, leaving 12 bases between them. As DNA, the CDR3 is TGTGCCAGCAGCTGGCAGGGAGGCCACACTGAAGCTTTCTTT. It is translated as CASSWQGGHTEAFF.